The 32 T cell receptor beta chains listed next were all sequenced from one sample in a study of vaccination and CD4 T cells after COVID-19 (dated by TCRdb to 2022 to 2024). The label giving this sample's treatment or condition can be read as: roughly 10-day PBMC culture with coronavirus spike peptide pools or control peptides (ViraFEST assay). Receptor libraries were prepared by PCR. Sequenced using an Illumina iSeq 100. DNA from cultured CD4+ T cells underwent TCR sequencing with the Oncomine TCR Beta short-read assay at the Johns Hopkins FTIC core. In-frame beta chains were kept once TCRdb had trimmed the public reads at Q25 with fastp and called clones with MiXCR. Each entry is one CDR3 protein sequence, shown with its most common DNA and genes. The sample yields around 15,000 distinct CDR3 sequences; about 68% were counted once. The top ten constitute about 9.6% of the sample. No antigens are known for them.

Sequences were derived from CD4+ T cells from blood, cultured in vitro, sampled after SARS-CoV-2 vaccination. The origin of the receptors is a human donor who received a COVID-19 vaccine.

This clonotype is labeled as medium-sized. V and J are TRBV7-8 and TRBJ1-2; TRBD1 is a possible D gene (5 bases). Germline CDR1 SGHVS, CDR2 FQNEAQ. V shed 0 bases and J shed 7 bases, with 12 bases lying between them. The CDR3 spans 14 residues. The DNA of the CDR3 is TGTGCCAGCAGCTTAGCGACAGATTTGAGTGGCTACACCTTC. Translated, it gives CASSLATDLSGYTF.

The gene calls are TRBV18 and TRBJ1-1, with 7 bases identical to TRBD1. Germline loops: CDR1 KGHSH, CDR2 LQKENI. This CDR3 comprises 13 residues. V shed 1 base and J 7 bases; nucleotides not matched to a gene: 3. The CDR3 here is CASSPLDRVEAFF. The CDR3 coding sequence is TGTGCCAGCTCACCACTAGACAGGGTTGAAGCTTTCTTT.

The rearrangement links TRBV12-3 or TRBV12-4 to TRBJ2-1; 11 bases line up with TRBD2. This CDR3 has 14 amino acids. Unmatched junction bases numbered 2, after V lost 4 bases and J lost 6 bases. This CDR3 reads CASSSSGGSNEQFF. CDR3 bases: TGTGCCAGCAGTTCTAGCGGGGGGAGCAATGAGCAGTTCTTC.

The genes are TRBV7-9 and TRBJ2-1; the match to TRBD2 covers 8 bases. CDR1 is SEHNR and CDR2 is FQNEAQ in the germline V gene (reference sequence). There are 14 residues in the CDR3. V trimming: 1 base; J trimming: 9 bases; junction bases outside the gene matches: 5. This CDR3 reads CASSLVRLASEQFF. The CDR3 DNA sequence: TGTGCCAGCAGCTTAGTCCGACTAGCGAGTGAGCAGTTCTTC.

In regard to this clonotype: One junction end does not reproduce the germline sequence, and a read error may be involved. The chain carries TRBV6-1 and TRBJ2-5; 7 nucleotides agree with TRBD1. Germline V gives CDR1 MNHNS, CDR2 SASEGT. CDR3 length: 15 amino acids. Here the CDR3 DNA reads TGTGCCATCAGTGTGCGAGGGGGCGAGGGGGAGACCCAGTACTTC. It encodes CAISVRGGEGETQYF.

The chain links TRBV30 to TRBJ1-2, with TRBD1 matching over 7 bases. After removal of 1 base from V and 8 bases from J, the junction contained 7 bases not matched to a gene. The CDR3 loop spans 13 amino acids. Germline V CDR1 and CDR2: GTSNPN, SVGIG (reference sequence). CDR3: CAWSANRGRGYTF. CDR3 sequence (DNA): TGTGCCTGGAGTGCTAACAGGGGTCGAGGCTACACCTTC.

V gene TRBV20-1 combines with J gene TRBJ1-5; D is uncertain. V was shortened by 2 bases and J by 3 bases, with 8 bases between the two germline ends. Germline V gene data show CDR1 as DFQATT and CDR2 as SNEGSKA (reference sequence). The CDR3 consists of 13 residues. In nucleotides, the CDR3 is TGCAGTGCTAGAACACAGTCCAATCAGCCCCAGCATTTT. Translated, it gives CSARTQSNQPQHF.

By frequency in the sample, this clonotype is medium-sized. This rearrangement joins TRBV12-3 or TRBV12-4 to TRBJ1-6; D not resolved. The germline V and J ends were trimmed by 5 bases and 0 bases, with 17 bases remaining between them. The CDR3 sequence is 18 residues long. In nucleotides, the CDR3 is TGTGCCAGCAGTCGGATTGGTTACGGGAGCTCCTATAATTCACCCCTCCACTTT. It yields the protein CASSRIGYGSSYNSPLHF.

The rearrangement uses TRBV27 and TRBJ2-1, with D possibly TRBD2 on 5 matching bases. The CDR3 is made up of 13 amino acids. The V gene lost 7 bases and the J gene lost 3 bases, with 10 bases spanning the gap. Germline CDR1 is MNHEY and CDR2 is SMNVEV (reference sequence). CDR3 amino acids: CASKLAFYNEQFF. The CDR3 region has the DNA TGTGCCAGCAAGCTAGCCTTCTACAATGAGCAGTTCTTC.

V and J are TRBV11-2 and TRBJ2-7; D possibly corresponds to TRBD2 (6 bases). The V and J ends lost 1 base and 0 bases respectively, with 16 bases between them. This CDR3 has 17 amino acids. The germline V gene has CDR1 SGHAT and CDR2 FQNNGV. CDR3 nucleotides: TGTGCCAGCAGCTTAGTGGGGCACGGGGGAGCCTCCTACGAGCAGTACTTC. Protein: CASSLVGHGGASYEQYF.

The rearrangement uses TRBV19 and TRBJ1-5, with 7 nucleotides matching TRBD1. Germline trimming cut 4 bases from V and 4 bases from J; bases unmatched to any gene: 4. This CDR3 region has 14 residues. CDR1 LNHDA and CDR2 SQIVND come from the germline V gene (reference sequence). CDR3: CASSRDRNNQPQHF. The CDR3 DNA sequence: TGTGCCAGTAGTAGGGACAGAAATAATCAGCCCCAGCATTTT.

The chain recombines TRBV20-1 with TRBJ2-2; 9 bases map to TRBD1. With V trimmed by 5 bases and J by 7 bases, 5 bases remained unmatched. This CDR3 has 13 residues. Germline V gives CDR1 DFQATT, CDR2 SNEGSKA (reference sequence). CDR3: CSAATGGIGELFF. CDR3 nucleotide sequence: TGCAGTGCTGCAACAGGGGGCATCGGGGAGCTGTTTTTT.

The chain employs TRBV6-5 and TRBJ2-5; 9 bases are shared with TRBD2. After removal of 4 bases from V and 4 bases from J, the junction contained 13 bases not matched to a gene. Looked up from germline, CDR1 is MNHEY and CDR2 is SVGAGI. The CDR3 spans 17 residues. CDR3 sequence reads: CASSSAPGGGARETQYF. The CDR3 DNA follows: TGTGCCAGCAGTTCCGCCCCAGGCGGGGGGGCTCGAGAGACCCAGTACTTC.

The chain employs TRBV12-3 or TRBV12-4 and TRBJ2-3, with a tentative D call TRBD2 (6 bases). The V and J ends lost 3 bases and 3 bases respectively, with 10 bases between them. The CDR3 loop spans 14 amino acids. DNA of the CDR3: TGTGCCAGCAGTTTTCCGGGGGTAACAGATACGCAGTATTTT. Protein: CASSFPGVTDTQYF.

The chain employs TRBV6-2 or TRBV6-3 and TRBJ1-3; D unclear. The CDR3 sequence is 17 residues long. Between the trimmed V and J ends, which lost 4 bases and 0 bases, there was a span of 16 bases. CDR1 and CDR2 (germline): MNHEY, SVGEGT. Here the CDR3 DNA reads TGTGCCAGCAGTTCACGGAGCAGAAGTACCTCTGGAAACACCATATATTTT. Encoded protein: CASSSRSRSTSGNTIYF.

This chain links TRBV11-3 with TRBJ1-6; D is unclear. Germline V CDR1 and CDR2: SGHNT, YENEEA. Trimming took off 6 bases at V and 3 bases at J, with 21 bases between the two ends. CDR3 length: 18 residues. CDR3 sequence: CASRQNLGPEVYNSPLHF. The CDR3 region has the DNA TGTGCCAGCAGGCAGAACCTCGGGCCCGAGGTCTATAATTCACCCCTCCACTTT.

CDR3 in DNA: TGCAGTGCTAGAGCCCCACAAGGGGTGAACACTGAAGCTTTCTTT. This encodes CSARAPQGVNTEAFF. The V and J genes are TRBV20-1 and TRBJ1-1; tentatively, D is TRBD1 (5 bases). The CDR3 sequence is 15 residues long. Germline V gene lookup returns CDR1 DFQATT and CDR2 SNEGSKA (reference sequence). V was clipped by 1 base and J by 0 bases, with 12 bases between them.

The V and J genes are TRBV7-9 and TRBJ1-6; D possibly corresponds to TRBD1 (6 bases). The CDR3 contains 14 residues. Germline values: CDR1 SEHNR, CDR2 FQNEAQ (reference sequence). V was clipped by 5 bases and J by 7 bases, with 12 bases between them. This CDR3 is CASSKGTLNSPLHF. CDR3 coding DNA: TGTGCCAGCAGCAAAGGGACATTGAATTCACCCCTCCACTTT.

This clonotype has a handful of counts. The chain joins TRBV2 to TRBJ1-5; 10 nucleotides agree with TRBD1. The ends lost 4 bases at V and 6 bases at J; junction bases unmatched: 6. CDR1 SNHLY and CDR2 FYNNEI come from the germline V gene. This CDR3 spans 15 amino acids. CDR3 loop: CASSADRGLSQPQHF. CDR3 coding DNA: TGTGCCAGCAGTGCCGACAGGGGGCTTAGTCAGCCCCAGCATTTT. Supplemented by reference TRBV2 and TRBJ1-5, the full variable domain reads EPEVTQTPSHQVTQMGQEVILRCVPISNHLYFYWYRQILGQKVEFLVSFYNNEISEKSEIFDDQFSVERPDGSNFTLKIRSTKLEDSAMYFCASSADRGLSQPQHFGDGTRLSIL.

The CDR3 nucleotides are TGTGCCAGCAGCAGCAAACAGGGACGGGGCTCTGGAAACACCATATATTTT. The encoded protein is CASSSKQGRGSGNTIYF. The chain is built from TRBV7-2 and TRBJ1-3; D may be TRBD1 (6 bases). V lost 5 bases to trimming and J lost 0 bases, with 17 bases between them. Germline CDR1 is SGHTA and CDR2 is FQGNSA. The CDR3 has 17 amino acids.

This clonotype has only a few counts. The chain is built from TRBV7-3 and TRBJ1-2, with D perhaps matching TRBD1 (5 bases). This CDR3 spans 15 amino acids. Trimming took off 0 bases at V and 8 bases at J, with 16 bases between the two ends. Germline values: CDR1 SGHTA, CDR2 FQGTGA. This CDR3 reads CASSLTGQHTMGYTF. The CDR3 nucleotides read TGTGCCAGCAGCTTAACGGGGCAGCATACTATGGGCTACACCTTC.

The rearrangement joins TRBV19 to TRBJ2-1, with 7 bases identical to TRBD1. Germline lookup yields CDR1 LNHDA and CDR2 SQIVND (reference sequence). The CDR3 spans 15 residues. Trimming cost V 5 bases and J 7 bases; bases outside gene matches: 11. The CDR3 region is CASSPTSGQQNEQFF. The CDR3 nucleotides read TGTGCCAGTAGTCCAACATCGGGACAGCAAAATGAGCAGTTCTTC.

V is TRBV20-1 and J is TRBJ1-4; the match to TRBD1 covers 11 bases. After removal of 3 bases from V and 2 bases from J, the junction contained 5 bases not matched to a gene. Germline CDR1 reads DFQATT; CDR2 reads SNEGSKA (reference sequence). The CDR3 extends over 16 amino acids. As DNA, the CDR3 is TGCAGTGCTAGCTGGGACAGGGGGGAGACTAATGAAAAACTGTTTTTT. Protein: CSASWDRGETNEKLFF.

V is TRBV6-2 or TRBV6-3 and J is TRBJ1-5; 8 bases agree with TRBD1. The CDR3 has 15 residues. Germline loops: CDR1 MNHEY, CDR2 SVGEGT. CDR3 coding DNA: TGTGCAAGCGCCGGACAGGGCGGGGGGAATCAGCCCCAGCATTTT. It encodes CASAGQGGGNQPQHF.

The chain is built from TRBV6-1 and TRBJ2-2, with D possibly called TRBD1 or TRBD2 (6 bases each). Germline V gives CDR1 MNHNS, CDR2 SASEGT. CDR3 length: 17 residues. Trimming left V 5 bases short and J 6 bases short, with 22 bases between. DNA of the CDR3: TGTGCCAGCAGTCCCAAGGGGGGCGGGGCAAACGCCGGGGAGCTGTTTTTT. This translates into CASSPKGGGANAGELFF.

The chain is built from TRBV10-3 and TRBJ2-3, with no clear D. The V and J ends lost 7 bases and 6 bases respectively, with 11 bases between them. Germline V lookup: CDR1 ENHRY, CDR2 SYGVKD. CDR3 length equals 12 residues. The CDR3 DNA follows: TGTGCCATCACAACTCCTGGGGATACGCAGTATTTT. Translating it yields CAITTPGDTQYF.

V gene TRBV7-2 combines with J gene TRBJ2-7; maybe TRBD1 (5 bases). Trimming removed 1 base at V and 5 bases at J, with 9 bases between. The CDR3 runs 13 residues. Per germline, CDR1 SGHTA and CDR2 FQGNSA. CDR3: CASSLEPRDEQYF. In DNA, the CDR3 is TGTGCCAGCAGCTTAGAACCCAGGGACGAGCAGTACTTC.

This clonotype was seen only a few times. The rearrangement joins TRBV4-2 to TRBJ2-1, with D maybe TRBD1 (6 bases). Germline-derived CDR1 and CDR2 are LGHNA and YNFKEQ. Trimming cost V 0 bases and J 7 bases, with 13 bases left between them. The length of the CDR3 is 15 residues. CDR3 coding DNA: TGTGCCAGCAGCCAAGATGGGGCAGGGGATAATGAGCAGTTCTTC. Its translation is CASSQDGAGDNEQFF.

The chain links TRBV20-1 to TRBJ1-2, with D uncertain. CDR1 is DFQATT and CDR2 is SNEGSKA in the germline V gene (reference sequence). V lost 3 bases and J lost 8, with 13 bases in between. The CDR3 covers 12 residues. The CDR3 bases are TGCAGTGCTAGTACGGGTTCCCGAGGCTACACCTTC. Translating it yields CSASTGSRGYTF.

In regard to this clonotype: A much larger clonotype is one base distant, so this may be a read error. This CDR3 is CASSLASGGDTDTQYF. CDR3 nucleotides: TGTGCCAGCAGCTTGGCTAGCGGGGGGGACACAGATACGCAGTATTTT. V usage is TRBV5-4 and J usage is TRBJ2-3, with TRBD2 identical over 12 bases. Looked up from germline, CDR1 is SGHNT and CDR2 is YYREEE (reference sequence). J was trimmed by 2 bases and V by 0 bases; bases with no gene match: 1. The CDR3 is 16 residues long.

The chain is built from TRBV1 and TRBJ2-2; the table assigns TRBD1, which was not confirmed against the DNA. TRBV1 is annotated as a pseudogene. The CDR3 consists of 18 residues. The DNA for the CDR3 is TGCACCAGCAGCCAAGTCCCGGCGATAGCGGCAAACACCGGGGAGCTGTTTTTT. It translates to CTSSQVPAIAANTGELFF.

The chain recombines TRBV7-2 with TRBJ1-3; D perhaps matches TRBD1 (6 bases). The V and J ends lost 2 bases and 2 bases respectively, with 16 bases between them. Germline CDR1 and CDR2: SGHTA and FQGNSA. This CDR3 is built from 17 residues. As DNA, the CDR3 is TGTGCCAGCAGCTTATTCCCCCCCGGGGGGCCTGGAAACACCATATATTTT. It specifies CASSLFPPGGPGNTIYF.